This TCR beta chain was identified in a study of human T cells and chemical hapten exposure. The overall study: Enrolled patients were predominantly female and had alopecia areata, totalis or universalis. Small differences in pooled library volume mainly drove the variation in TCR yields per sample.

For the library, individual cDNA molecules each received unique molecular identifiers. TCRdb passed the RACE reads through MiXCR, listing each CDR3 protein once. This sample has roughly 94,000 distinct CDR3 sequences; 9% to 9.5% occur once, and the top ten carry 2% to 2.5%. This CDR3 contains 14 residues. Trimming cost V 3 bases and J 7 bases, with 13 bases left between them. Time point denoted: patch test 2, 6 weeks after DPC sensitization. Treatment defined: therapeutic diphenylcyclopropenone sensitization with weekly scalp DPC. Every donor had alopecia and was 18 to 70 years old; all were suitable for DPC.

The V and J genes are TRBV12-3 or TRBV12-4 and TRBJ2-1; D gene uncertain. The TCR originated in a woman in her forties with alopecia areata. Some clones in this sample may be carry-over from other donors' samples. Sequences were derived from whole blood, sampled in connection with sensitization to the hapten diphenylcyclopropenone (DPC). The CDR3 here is CASSFSRVLNEQFF. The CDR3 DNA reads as TGTGCCAGCAGTTTTAGTCGGGTATTAAATGAGCAGTTCTTC.